The next 5 T cell receptor beta chains were all read from a single sample in a study of T cells in Graves' hyperthyroidism and ophthalmopathy. From RNA transcripts, TCR beta CDR3 regions were amplified. The HTBI primer set was used in a first-round RT-PCR of the TCR CDR3. Using its own MiXCR run on the multiplex PCR reads, TCRdb lists one record per CDR3 protein. Of 600,000 or so distinct CDR3 sequences detected, under 20% appear once; the ten largest clones hold less than 4.5%. The source material was blood. These receptors all come from a woman in her twenties or thirties with Graves' hyperthyroidism.

This clonotype was seen ten or more times. The rearrangement joins TRBV6-2 or TRBV6-3 to TRBJ2-5; D not resolved. This CDR3 comprises 17 residues. Trimming cost V 2 bases and J 5 bases, with 21 bases left between them. Germline V gene data show CDR1 as MNHEY and CDR2 as SVGEGT. CDR3 nucleotides: TGTGCCAGCAGTTACCCAGACGAGCTATCCTATAGCGAGACCCAGTACTTC. The encoded protein is CASSYPDELSYSETQYF.

This clonotype has only a few counts. This chain links TRBV11-1 with TRBJ2-7; no clear D. Between the trimmed V and J ends, which lost 1 base and 6 bases, there was a span of 10 bases. Germline V gene sequence: CDR1 SGHAT, CDR2 FQDESV (reference sequence). The CDR3 has 13 residues. The CDR3 is CASSLVGYSEQYF. CDR3 bases: TGTGCCAGCAGCTTAGTGGGGTACAGCGAGCAGTACTTC.

The CDR3 DNA follows: TGTGCCAGCAGCGTAGTATCCCTAGCGATATACAATGAGCAGTTCTTC. This encodes CASSVVSLAIYNEQFF. V usage is TRBV9 and J usage is TRBJ2-1; D perhaps matches TRBD2 (6 bases). With 0 bases removed from V and 4 bases from J, the gap between germline ends came to 14 bases. The length of the CDR3 is 16 residues. Per germline, CDR1 SGDLS and CDR2 YYNGEE.

This clonotype was observed a handful of times. The chain uses TRBV29-1 and TRBJ2-5; D is uncertain. Germline V gene data show CDR1 as SQVTM and CDR2 as ANQGSEA. V was clipped by 4 bases and J by 4 bases, with 16 bases between them. CDR3 length: 14 residues. The CDR3 spells CSVVPGYLIETQYF. CDR3 DNA: TGCAGCGTTGTCCCCGGGTATCTTATAGAGACCCAGTACTTC. Drawing the rest from reference TRBV29-1 and TRBJ2-5, the complete variable domain is SAVISQKPSRDICQRGTSLTIQCQVDSQVTMMFWYRQQPGQSLTLIATANQGSEATYESGFVIDKFPISRPNLTFSTLTVSNMSPEDSSIYLCSVVPGYLIETQYFGPGTRLLVL.

The J gene is TRBJ2-7, the V gene TRBV12-3 or TRBV12-4, with 8 bases that match TRBD2. The J segment lost 5 bases and the V segment lost 5 bases, leaving 11 bases of the junction unmatched. CDR3 length: 15 amino acids. The chain's CDR3 is CASSPAGAGFHEQYF. DNA of the CDR3: TGTGCCAGCAGTCCAGCGGGGGCAGGGTTCCACGAGCAGTACTTC.